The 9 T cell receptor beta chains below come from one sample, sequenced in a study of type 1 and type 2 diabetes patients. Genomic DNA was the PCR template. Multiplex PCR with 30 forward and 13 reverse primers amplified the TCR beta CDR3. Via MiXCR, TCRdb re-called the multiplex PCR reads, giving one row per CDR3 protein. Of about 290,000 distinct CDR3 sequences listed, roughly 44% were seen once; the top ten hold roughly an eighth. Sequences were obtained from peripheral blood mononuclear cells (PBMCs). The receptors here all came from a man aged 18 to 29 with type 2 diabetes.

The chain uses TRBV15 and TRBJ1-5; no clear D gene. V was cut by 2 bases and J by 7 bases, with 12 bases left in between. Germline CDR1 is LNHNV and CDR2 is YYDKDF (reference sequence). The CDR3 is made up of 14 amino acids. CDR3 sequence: CATSRTAIGQPQHF. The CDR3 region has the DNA TGTGCCACCAGCAGAACGGCAATCGGGCAGCCCCAGCATTTT. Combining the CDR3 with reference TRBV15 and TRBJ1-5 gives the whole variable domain DAMVIQNPRYQVTQFGKPVTLSCSQTLNHNVMYWYQQKSSQAPKLLFHYYDKDFNNEADTPDNFQSRRPNTSFCFLDIRSPGLGDTAMYLCATSRTAIGQPQHFGDGTRLSIL.

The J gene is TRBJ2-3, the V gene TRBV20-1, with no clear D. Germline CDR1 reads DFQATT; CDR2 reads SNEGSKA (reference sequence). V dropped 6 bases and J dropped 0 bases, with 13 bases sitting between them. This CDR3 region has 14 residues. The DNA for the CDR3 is TGCAGTGCCAGTTCAGGAAGTAGCACAGATACGCAGTATTTT. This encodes CSASSGSSTDTQYF.

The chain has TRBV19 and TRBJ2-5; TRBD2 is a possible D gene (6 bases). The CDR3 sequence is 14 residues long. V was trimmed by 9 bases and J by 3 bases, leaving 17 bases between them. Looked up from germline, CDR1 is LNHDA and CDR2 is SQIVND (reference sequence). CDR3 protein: CASSFTQREETQYF. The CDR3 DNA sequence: TGTGCCAGCAGCTTTACCCAGCGGGAAGAGACCCAGTACTTC.

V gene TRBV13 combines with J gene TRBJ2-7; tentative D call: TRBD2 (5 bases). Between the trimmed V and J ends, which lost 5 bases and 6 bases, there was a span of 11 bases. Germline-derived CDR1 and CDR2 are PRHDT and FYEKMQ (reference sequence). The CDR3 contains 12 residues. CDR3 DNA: TGTGCCAGCAGCCCTTACCGGGGCGAGCAGTACTTC. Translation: CASSPYRGEQYF.

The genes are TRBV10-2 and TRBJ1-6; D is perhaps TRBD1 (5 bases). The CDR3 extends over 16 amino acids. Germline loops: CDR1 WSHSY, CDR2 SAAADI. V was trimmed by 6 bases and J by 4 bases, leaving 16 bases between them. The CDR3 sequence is CASSQGGAEYNSPLHF. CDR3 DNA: TGCGCCAGCAGCCAGGGAGGGGCTGAATATAATTCACCCCTCCACTTT.

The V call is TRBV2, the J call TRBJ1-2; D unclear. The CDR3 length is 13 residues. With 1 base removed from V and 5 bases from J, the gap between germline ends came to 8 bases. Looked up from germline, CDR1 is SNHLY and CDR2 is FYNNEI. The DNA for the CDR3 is TGTGCCAGCAGTGAAGGATCAAGGTATGGCTACACCTTC. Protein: CASSEGSRYGYTF.

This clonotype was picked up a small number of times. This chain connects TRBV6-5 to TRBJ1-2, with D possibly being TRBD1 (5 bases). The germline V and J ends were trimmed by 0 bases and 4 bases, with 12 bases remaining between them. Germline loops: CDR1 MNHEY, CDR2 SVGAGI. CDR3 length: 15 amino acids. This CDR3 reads CASSYSEAGLYGYTF. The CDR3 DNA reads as TGTGCCAGCAGTTACTCAGAGGCAGGGCTCTATGGCTACACCTTC.

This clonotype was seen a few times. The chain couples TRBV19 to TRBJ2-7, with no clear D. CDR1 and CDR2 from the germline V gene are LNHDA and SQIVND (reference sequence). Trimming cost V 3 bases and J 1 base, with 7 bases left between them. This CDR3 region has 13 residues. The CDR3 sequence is CASSIEVSYEQYF. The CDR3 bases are TGTGCCAGTAGTATTGAGGTTTCCTACGAGCAGTACTTC. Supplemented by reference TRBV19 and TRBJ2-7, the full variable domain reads DGGITQSPKYLFRKEGQNVTLSCEQNLNHDAMYWYRQDPGQGLRLIYYSQIVNDFQKGDIAEGYSVSREKKESFPLTVTSAQKNPTAFYLCASSIEVSYEQYFGPGTRLTVT.

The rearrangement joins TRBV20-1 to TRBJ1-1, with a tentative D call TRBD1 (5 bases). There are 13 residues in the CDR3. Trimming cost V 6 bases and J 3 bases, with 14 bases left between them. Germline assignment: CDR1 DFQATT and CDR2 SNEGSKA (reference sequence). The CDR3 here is CSAAGLRDTEAFF. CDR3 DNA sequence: TGCAGTGCCGCGGGGCTAAGGGACACTGAAGCTTTCTTT.